The rows below give T cell receptor beta chains drawn from one sample of a study of beta chain features in type 1 diabetes. Profiled with immunoSEQ multiplex PCR; TCRdb holds only in-frame clones, not every one. The top ten hold around 1.5% of the sample, which has about 140,000 clones, 6.9% seen once. Specimen: central memory CD4+ T cells from blood. These receptors came from a woman aged 25-40 years in good health. Both conserved end residues are part of each CDR3. The D gene is left open where the match is weak. Rows may omit the clone size; those that give it use once, few, many or a size class.

v_call	clone_size	d_call	j_call	cdr3_nt	cdr3_aa
TRBV19	few	.	TRBJ2-5	TGTGCCAGTAGTATCCGAGACTCAGAGACCCAGTACTTC	CASSIRDSETQYF
TRBV5-4	few	TRBD1	TRBJ1-1	TGTGCCAGCAGCTTAGGTGCCGACAGGGGAAACACTGAAGCTTTCTTT	CASSLGADRGNTEAFF
TRBV5-1	.	.	TRBJ2-2	TGCGCCAGCAGCTTGGATATAGGGGCGAACACCGGGGAGCTGTTTTTT	CASSLDIGANTGELFF
TRBV29-1	few	.	TRBJ2-1	TGCAGCGTTGTATCCGACAGAAACTACAATGAGCAGTTCTTC	CSVVSDRNYNEQFF
TRBV7-2	.	.	TRBJ2-5	TGTGCCAGCAGCTTAACGGGGGGCGCGGGCCAAGAGACCCAGTACTTC	CASSLTGGAGQETQYF
TRBV7-3	many	TRBD1	TRBJ2-7	TGTGCCAGCAGCTTAACGGGACAGGGCCCTTACGAGCAGTACTTC	CASSLTGQGPYEQYF
TRBV18	.	.	TRBJ2-1	TGTGCCAGCTCACAACAGGGATACAATGAGCAGTTCTTC	CASSQQGYNEQFF
TRBV11-2	.	.	TRBJ2-2	TGTGCCAGCAGCTTAGGACGGGTCGGGGAGCTGTTTTTT	CASSLGRVGELFF
TRBV18	few	TRBD2	TRBJ2-1	TGTGCCAGCTCACCACAGCCTTTAGCGGGGACCTCCTACAATGAGCAGTTCTTC	CASSPQPLAGTSYNEQFF
TRBV7-3	few	.	TRBJ2-3	TGTGCCAGCAGCCAGGGACTTCCGGGAGCCTTGGCAGATACGCAGTATTTT	CASSQGLPGALADTQYF
TRBV30	few	TRBD2	TRBJ2-5	TGTGCCTGGGTCCCGGGGACTAGCTGGGAGACCCAGTACTTC	CAWVPGTSWETQYF
TRBV5-1	.	.	TRBJ2-7	TGCGCCAGCAGCTTGGCCCCGGACAGCTCCTACGAGCAGTACTTC	CASSLAPDSSYEQYF
TRBV5-1	few	.	TRBJ2-3	TGCGCCAGCAGTCCGGGGTGGTCCACAGATACGCAGTATTTT	CASSPGWSTDTQYF